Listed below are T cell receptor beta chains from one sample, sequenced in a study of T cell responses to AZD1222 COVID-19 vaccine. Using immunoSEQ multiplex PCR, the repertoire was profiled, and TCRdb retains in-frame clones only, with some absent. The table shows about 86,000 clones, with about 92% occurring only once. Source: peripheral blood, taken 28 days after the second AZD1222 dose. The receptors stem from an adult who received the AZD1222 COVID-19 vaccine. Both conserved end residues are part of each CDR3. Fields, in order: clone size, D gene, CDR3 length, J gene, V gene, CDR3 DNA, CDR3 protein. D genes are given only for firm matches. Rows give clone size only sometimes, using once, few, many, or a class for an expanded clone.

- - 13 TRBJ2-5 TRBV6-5 TGTGCCGGAAAGACAACAATCCAAGAGACCCAGTACTTC CAGKTTIQETQYF
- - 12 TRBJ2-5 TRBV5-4 TGTGCCAGCAGCTTTGCTCAAGAGACCCAGTACTTC CASSFAQETQYF
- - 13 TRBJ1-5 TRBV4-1 TGCGCCAGCAGCCAAGAAAGGCATCAGCCCCAGCATTTT CASSQERHQPQHF
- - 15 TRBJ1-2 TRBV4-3 TGCGCCAGCAGCCAGGACATACAGACGTCCTATGGCTACACCTTC CASSQDIQTSYGYTF
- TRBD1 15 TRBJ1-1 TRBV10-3 TGTGCCATCAGTGAGTCCCGGACAGGGGGCGAAGGAGCTTTCTTT CAISESRTGGEGAFF
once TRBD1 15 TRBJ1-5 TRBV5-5 TGTGCCAGCAGCCAAAGGACAGGGACCCTTCAGCCCCAGCATTTT CASSQRTGTLQPQHF
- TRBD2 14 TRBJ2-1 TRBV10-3 TGTGCCACCAAACGGGAGGGCTCCTACAATGAGCAGTTCTTC CATKREGSYNEQFF
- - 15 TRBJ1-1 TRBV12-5 TGTGCTAGTGGTTTAAGAACAGGGTCGGTCACTGAAGCTTTCTTT CASGLRTGSVTEAFF
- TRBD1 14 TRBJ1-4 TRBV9 TGTGCCAGCACCCCGGGACAGACTAATGAAAAACTGTTTTTT CASTPGQTNEKLFF
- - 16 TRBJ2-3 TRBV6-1 TGTGCCAGCAGTGCTAGACAATCCTCAACCACAGATACGCAGTATTTT CASSARQSSTTDTQYF
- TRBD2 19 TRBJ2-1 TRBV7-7 TGTGCTAGCAGCTTAGGAGTTAGAGCGGGGGGCCACTCAGACAATGAGCAGTTCTTC CASSLGVRAGGHSDNEQFF
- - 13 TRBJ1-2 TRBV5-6 TGTGCCAGCAGCTTCTGGGGGGCCTATGGCTACACCTTC CASSFWGAYGYTF
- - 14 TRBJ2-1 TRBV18 TGTGCCAGCTCACCAACAGGGTCTGGCAATGAGCAGTTCTTC CASSPTGSGNEQFF
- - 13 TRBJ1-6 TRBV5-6 TGTGCCAGCAGGAAGGCGGGTAATTCACCCCTCCACTTT CASRKAGNSPLHF
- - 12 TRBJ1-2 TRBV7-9 TGTGCCAGCAGCTCTGACACTGATGGCTACACCTTC CASSSDTDGYTF
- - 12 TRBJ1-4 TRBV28 TGTGCCAGCAGTTTAAGGGTCGAAAAACTGTTTTTT CASSLRVEKLFF
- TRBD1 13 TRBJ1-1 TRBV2 TGTGCCAGCTTCCGGGACAGGAACACTGAAGCTTTCTTT CASFRDRNTEAFF
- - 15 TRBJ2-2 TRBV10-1 TGCGCCAGCAGTGATGAGGGAACTAACACCGGGGAGCTGTTTTTT CASSDEGTNTGELFF
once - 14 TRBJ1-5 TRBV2 TGTGCCAGCAGTTTAAGACAGGTCACGCAGCCCCAGCATTTT CASSLRQVTQPQHF
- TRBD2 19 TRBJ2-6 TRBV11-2 TGTGCCAGCAGCTCCCCGACTAGCGGGGGTTCGAATGGGGCCAACGTCCTGACTTTC CASSSPTSGGSNGANVLTF
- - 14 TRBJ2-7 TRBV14 TGTGCCAGCAGCCATCTCCCATCGTCCTACGAGCAGTACTTC CASSHLPSSYEQYF
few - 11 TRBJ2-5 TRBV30 TGTGCCTGGAGTTGGGGGGAGACCCAGTACTTC CAWSWGETQYF
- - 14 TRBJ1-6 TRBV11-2 TGTGCCAGCAGTTCTGGCTCCTATAATTCACCCCTCCACTTT CASSSGSYNSPLHF
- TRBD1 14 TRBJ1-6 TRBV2 TGTGCCAGCAGTGAAGACAGGGGCGGTTCACCCCTCCACTTT CASSEDRGGSPLHF
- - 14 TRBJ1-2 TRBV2 TGTGCCAGCAGCTACTTGGGCAGGGAGGAAGGCTACACCTTC CASSYLGREEGYTF
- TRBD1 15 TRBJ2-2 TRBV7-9 TGTGCCAGCAGCTCAGAACAGGGGGCGATCGGGGAGCTGTTTTTT CASSSEQGAIGELFF
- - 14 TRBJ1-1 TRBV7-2 TGTGCCAGCAGCCTAGGACTACCGAACACTGAAGCTTTCTTT CASSLGLPNTEAFF
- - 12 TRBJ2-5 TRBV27 TGTGCCAGCAGACGTACAAAGGGGACCCAGTACTTC CASRRTKGTQYF
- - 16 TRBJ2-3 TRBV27 TGTGCCAGCAGTGACATGACAGGCGACGGCACAGATACGCAGTATTTT CASSDMTGDGTDTQYF
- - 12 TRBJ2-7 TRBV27 TGTGCCACCTCATTCAGATCGGGCGAGCAGTACTTC CATSFRSGEQYF
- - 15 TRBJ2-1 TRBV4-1 TGCGCCAGCAGCTTACGGGGGAACTCCTACAATGAGCAGTTCTTC CASSLRGNSYNEQFF
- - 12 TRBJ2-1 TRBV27 TGTGCCAGCAGTTTATTAGACAATGAGCAGTTCTTC CASSLLDNEQFF
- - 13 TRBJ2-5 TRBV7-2 TGTGCCAGCGCCTTCGGATTTCAAGAGACCCAGTACTTC CASAFGFQETQYF
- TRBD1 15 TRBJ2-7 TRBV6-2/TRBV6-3 TGTGCCAGCAGTTACTCGGACAGGGGGGGATACGAGCAGTACTTC CASSYSDRGGYEQYF
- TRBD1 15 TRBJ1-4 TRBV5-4 TGTGCCAGCAGCCCAGGGGGACAGCTTGATGAAAAACTGTTTTTT CASSPGGQLDEKLFF
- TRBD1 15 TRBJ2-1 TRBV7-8 TGTGCCAGCAGCTTCTCCGGACAGGGTTGGCGTGAGCAGTTCTTC CASSFSGQGWREQFF
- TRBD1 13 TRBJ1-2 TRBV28 TGTGCCAGCAGAGAGACAGGGGGCTATGGCTACACCTTC CASRETGGYGYTF
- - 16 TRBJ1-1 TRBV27 TGTGCCAGCAGTTTATCTTGGGGGGATCTGAACACTGAAGCTTTCTTT CASSLSWGDLNTEAFF
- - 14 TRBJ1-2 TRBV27 TGTGCCAGCAGTTTTATCGACGCACCTACCGGCTACACCTTC CASSFIDAPTGYTF
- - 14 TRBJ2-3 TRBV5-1 TGCGCCAGCAGCTTGTGGGTGCGCACAGATACGCAGTATTTT CASSLWVRTDTQYF
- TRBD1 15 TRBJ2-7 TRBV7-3 TGTGCCAGCAGCCCCAGCAGGGGGCCCCCCTACGAGCAGTACTTC CASSPSRGPPYEQYF
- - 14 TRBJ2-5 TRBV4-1 TGCGCCAGCAGCCAAGGCGGGGCGGCAGAGACCCAGTACTTC CASSQGGAAETQYF